Listed below are T cell receptor beta chains from one sample, sequenced in a study of beta chain features in type 1 diabetes. Clones were read by immunoSEQ multiplex PCR, and TCRdb kept only the in-frame ones, dropping some. This sample carries roughly 310,000 clones, 9.5% to 12% of them seen once, and the ten largest clones take about 0.014%. The sequenced material came from naive CD4+ T cells from blood. All receptors derive from a woman aged 30 to 39 in good health. Both conserved end residues are trimmed from each CDR3.

len | j_gene | v_gene | CDR3aa
13 | TRBJ2-7 | TRBV29-1 | SVELRGRAAYEQY
12 | TRBJ1-5 | TRBV18 | ASSLGRGNQPQH
13 | TRBJ1-1 | TRBV28 | ASRGAGQWGTEAF
12 | TRBJ2-7 | TRBV11-3 | ASSSDPEAGEQY
11 | TRBJ2-5 | TRBV14 | ASSQGLRETQY
9 | TRBJ1-1 | TRBV20-1 | SATRGTEAF
14 | TRBJ2-3 | TRBV5-4 | ASSSHQGTSADTQY
12 | TRBJ1-1 | TRBV18 | ASSSRGEHTEAF
13 | TRBJ2-1 | TRBV11-2 | ASSLGADYYNEQF
12 | TRBJ2-1 | TRBV7-9 | ASSLEQGSREQF
14 | TRBJ1-2 | TRBV10-3 | AISESEQGRGEGYT
13 | TRBJ2-7 | TRBV5-4 | ASKNLGGASYEQY
13 | TRBJ2-7 | TRBV11-2 | ASSLVRQGSYEQY
12 | TRBJ2-5 | TRBV13 | ASSIRTGDETQY
13 | TRBJ2-1 | TRBV27 | ATSRLGLAENEQF
12 | TRBJ2-5 | TRBV10-3 | ASRTQGAGETQY
11 | TRBJ1-5 | TRBV18 | ASSPAGNQPQH